This T cell receptor beta chain was sequenced in a study of T cells in Graves' hyperthyroidism and ophthalmopathy. Regarding the study as a whole: Peripheral blood also featured most of the thyroid clonotypes expanded above 0.001.

CDR1 SGHTA and CDR2 FQGNSA come from the germline V gene. There are 13 residues in the CDR3. Trimming pared 11 bases from V and 6 bases from J, leaving 18 bases between. TCR beta CDR3 regions were amplified from RNA transcripts. Primed by the HTBI set, a first-round RT-PCR was run on the TCR CDR3. Using its own MiXCR run on the multiplex PCR reads, TCRdb lists one record per CDR3 protein. Of around 690,000 distinct CDR3 sequences in the sample, more than 20% were seen once. Reasons for excluding patients were uncontrolled infection, other autoimmune disease, pregnancy or lactation. It was approximately 9.7 ml of fresh peripheral blood that supplied the PBMCs. This clonotype was seen ten or more times. The antigen remains unidentified.

The J gene is TRBJ2-3, the V gene TRBV7-2; a possible D gene is TRBD2 (5 bases). The receptor comes from a man younger than 45 with Graves' ophthalmopathy. The sequenced sample consisted of blood. The CDR3 reads CAVLGSSEDTQYF. In DNA form, the CDR3 reads TGTGCCGTCCTAGGGAGTTCTGAGGATACGCAGTATTTT.